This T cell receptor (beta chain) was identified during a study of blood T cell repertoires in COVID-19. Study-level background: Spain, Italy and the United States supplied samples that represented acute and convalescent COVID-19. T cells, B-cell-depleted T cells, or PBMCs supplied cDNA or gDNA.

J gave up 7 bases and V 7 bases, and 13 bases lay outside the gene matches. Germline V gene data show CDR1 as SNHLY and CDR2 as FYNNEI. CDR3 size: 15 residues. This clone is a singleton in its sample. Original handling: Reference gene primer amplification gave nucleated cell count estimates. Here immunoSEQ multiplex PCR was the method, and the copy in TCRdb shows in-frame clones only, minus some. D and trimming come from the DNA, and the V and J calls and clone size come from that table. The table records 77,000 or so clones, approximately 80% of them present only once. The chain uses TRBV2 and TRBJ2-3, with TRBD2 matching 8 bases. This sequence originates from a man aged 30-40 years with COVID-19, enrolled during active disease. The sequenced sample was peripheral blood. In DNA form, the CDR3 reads TGTGCCAGCACCAACCCGGGACTAGATAGAAATACGCAGTATTTT. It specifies CASTNPGLDRNTQYF.